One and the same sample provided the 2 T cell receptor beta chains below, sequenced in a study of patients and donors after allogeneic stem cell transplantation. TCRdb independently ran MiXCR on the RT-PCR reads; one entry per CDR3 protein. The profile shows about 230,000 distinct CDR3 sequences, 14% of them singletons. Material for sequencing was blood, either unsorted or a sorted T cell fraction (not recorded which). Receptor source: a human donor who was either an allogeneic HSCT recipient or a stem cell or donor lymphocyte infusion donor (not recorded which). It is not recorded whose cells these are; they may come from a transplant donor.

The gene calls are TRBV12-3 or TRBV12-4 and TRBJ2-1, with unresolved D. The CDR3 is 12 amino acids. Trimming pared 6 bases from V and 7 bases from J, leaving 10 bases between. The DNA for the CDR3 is TGTGCCAGCAGCCGTCTTGAGAATGAGCAGTTCTTC. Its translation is CASSRLENEQFF.

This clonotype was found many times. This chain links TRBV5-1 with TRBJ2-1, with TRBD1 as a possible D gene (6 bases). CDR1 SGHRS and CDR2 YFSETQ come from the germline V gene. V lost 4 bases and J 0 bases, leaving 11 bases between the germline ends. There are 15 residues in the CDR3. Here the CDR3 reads CASSDGTSSYNEQFF. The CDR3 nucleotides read TGCGCCAGCAGCGACGGGACAAGCTCCTACAATGAGCAGTTCTTC.